This T cell receptor (beta chain) came from a study of cytomegalovirus exposure and HLA in healthy donors. About the research overall: Caucasian-associated ancestry cluster membership applied to less than 85% of around 400 genotyped donors.

The length of the CDR3 is 15 residues. Trimming removed 5 bases at V and 6 bases at J, with 16 bases between. Looked up from germline, CDR1 is LNHDA and CDR2 is SQIVND (reference sequence). Primers: 60 Vbeta forward and 13 Jbeta reverse. The repertoire was sequenced with immunoSEQ multiplex PCR; TCRdb's copy has only in-frame clones and lacks some. The sample gives 100,000 or so clones, about 80% of which show up once; 3.5% to 5% is in the top ten. Sample: PBMCs. The sequence was obtained from a man aged 35-49 years in good health and CMV-seronegative. The chain uses TRBV19 and TRBJ2-2; maybe TRBD2 (7 bases). CDR3 DNA sequence: TGTGCCAGTAGTTCTCCCGGGGGGCTGGCCGGGGAGCTGTTTTTT. Translating it yields CASSSPGGLAGELFF.